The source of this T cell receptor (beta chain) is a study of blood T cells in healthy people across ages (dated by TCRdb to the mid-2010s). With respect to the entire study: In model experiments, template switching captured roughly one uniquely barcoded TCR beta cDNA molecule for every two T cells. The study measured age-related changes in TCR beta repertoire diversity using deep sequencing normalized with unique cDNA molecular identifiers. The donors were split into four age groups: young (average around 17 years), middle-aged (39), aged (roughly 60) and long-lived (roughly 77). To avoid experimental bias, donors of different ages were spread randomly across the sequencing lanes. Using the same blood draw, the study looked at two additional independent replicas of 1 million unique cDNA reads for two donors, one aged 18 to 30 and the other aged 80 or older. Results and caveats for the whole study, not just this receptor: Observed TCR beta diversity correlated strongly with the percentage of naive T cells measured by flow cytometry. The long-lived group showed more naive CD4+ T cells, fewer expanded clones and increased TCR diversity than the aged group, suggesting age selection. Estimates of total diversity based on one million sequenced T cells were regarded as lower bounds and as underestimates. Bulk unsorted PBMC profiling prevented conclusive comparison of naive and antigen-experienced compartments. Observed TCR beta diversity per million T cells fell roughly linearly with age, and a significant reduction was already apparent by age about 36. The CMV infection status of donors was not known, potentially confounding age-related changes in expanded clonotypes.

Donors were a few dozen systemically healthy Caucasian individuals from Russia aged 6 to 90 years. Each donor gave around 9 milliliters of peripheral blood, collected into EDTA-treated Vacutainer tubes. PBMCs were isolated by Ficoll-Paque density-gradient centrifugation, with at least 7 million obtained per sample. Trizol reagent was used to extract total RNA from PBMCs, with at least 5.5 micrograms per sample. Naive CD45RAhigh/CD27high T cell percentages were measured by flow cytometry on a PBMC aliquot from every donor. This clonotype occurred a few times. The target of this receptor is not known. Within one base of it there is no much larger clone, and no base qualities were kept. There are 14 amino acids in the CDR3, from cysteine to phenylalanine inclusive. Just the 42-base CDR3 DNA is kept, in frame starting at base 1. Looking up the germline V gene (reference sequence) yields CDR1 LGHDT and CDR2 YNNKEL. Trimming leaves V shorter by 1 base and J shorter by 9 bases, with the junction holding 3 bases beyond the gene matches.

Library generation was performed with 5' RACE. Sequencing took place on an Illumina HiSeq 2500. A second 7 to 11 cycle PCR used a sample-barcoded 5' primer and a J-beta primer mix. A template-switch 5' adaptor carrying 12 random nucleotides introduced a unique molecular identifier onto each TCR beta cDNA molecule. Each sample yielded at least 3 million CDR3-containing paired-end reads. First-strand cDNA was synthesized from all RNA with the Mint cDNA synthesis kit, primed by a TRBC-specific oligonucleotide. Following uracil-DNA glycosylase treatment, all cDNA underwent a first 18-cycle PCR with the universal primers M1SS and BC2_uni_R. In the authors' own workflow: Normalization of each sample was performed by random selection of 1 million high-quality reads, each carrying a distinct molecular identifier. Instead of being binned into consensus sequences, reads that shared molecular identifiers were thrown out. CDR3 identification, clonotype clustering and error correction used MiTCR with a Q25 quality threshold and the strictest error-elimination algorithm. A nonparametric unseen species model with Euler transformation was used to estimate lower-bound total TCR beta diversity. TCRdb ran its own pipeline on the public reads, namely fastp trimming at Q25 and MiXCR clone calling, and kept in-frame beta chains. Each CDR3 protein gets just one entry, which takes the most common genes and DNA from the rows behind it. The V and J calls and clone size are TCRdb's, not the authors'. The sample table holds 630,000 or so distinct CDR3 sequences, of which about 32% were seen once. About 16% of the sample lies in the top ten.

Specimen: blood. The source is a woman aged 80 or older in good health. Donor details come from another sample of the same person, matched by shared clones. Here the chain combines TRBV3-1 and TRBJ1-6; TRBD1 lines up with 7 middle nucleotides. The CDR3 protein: CASSQGDSFSPLHF. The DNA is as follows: TGTGCCAGCAGCCAAGGGGACAGCTTTTCACCCCTCCACTTT.